Here is one T cell receptor (beta chain) with its context. As yet, its antigen is unknown. The data originate from a study of shared clonotypes between healthy human individuals. For the study at large: The cohort comprised a couple of women and a few men. Their ages spanned 18 to 49 years.

CD45RO-negative, CCR7-positively selected cells formed the naive CD8 fraction, excluding terminally differentiated effector memory CD45RA+ cells. The study enrolled healthy HIV-negative adults without recent acute infections or vaccinations as donors. This CDR3 has 13 residues. The germline gives CDR1 SGHAT, CDR2 FQNNGV. After removal of 5 bases from V and 10 bases from J, the junction contained 6 bases not matched to a gene. Authors' data handling: Filtering differed for immunoSEQ, which gave only junction sequences without quality scores. TCRdb's copy holds only in-frame clones and misses some; the assay was immunoSEQ multiplex PCR. V, J and clone size derive from that table, while D and trimming were established from the DNA sequence. The sample gives around 1.9 million clones, just over 90% of which show up once; under 2% is in the top ten. General study findings and limits: Larger estimated richness was generally seen in naive subsets than in memory subsets.

The sequenced sample consisted of naive CD8+ T cells from PBMCs. The chain recombines TRBV11-2 with TRBJ2-2; 8 nucleotides align to TRBD1. The sequence was obtained from a man younger than 35 in good health. Some clones in this sample may be carry-over from other donors' samples. CDR3 sequence (DNA): TGTGCCAGCAGCCCGGACAGGGCTCAGGAGCTGTTTTTT. This translates into CASSPDRAQELFF.